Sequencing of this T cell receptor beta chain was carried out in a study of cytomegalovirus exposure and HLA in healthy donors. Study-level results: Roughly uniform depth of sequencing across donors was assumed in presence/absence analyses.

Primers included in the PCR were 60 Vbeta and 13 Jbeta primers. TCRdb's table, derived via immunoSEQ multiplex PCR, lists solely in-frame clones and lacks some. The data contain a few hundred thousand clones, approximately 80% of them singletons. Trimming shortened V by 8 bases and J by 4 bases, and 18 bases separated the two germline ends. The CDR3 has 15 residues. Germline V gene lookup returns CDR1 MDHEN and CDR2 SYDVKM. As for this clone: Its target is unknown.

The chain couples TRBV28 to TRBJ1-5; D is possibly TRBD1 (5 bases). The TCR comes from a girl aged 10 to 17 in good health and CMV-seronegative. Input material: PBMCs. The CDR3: CASSKAEGPNQPQHF. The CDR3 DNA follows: TGTGCCAGCTCAAAGGCGGAGGGGCCTAATCAGCCCCAGCATTTT.